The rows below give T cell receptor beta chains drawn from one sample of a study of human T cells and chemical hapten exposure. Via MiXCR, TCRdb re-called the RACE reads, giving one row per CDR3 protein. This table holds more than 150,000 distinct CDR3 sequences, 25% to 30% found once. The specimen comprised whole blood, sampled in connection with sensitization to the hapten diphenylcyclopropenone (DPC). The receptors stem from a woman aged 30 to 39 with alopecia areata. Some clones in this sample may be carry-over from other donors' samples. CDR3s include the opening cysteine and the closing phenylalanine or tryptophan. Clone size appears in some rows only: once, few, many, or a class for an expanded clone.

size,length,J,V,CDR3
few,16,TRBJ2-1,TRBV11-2,CASSSGLAGIYNEQFF
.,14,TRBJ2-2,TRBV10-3,CASKETSNTGELFF
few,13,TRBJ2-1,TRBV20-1,CSARLGPYNEQFF
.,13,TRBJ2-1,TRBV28,CASSLGRSYEQFF
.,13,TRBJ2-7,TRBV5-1,CASSFGLGDEQYF
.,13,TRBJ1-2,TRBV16,CASSRTGSYGYTF
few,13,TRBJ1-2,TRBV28,CASSYDRYEGYTF
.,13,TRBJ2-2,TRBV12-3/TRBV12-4,CASSFWVTGELFF
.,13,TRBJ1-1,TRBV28,CASSSGHRTEAFF
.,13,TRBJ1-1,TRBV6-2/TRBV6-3,CASSYGWVAEAFF
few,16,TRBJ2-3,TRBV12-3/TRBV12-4,CASSPSGTRGGNTQYF
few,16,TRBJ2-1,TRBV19,CASSIEWGQDWGEQFF
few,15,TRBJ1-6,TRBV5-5,CASTEYGTIGSPLHF
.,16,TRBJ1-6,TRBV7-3,CASSQRRQGFHSPLHF
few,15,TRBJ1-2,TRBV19,CASSTGHSSNYGYTF
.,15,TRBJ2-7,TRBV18,CASSPMVVMGNEQYF
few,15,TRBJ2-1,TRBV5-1,CASSLEGFSYNEQFF
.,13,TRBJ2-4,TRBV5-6,CASRGGAKNIQYF
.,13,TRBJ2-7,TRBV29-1,CSVQGALSYEQYF
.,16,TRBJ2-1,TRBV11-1,CASSSQPGLAANEQFF
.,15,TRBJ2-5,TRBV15,CATSRERGLGETQYF
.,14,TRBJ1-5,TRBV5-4,CARTRDRVGQPQHF
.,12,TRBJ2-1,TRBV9,CASSPPVGEQFF
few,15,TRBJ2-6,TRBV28,CASRSPAQVANVLTF
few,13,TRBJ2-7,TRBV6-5,CASSYQTGGEQYF
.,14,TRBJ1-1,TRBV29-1,CSVSGGQDGTEAFF
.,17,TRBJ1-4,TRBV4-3,CASSQDFTQGRLEKLFF
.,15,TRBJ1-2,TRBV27,CASSTIYPSPNGYTF
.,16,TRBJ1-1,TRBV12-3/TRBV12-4,CASSQLSRILNTEAFF